This TCR beta chain derives from a study of identical twins. Study conclusions and caveats: Researchers caution that invariant MAIT and iNKT cells could partly confound zero-insertion analyses. Not following the same donors, the study drew its conclusions from cross-sectional statistical analysis.

This clonotype has just one count. The antigen remains undetermined. Carrying unique molecular identifiers, the cDNA also gained a universal primer site through template switching. MiXCR was run by TCRdb on the 5' RACE reads, yielding one entry per CDR3 protein. The data show 420,000 or so distinct CDR3 sequences, less than 20% seen once. The source of this sequence is a man aged 45 to 65 in good health. The specimen was naive T cells sorted from blood.

CDR3: CASKVGAGQYF. As DNA, the CDR3 is TGTGCCAGCAAGGTTGGGGCAGGGCAGTACTTC. J is TRBJ2-4 and V is TRBV2; maybe TRBD1 (5 bases). Trimming removed 7 bases from V and 13 bases from J, with 14 bases in between. From germline, CDR1 is SNHLY and CDR2 FYNNEI. The CDR3 extends over 11 amino acids.